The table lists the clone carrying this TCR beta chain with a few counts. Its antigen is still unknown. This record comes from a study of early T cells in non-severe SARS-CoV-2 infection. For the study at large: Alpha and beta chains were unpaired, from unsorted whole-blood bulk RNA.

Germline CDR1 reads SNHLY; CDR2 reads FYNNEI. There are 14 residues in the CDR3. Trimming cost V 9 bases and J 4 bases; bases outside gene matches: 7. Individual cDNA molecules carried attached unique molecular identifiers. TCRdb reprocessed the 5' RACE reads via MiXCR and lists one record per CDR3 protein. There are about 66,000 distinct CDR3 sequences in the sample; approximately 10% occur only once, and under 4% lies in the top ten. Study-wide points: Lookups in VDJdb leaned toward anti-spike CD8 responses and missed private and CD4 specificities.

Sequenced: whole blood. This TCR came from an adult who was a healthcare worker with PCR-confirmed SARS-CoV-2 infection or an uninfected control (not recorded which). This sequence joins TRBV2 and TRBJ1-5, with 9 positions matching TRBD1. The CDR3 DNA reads TGTGCCAGTGAACAGGGGGCGTCGAATCAGCCCCAGCATTTT. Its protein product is CASEQGASNQPQHF.